This TCR beta chain stems from a study of cytomegalovirus exposure and HLA in healthy donors. Primers included in the PCR were 60 Vbeta and 13 Jbeta primers. Data came from immunoSEQ multiplex PCR; TCRdb stores just in-frame clones and leaves some out. The sample has about 110,000 clones; over 65% are singletons. Findings of the study overall: Most TCR sequences were uncommon, yet certain public TCRs appeared in many donors. In a later analysis, HLA-associated beta chains showed higher expansion and lower generation probabilities than comparable chains.

Germline CDR1 and CDR2: MNHNY and SVGAGI (reference sequence). The CDR3 length is 14 residues. Trimming at V came to 2 bases and at J to 5 bases, leaving 3 bases not matched to a gene. This clone was seen more than once but under ten times. Its cognate antigen is unknown. Unrecorded immune exposures were likely, despite nominal health at sampling. The clonotype originates from a woman between 40 and 50 years old in good health and CMV-seropositive. The chain carries TRBV6-6 and TRBJ2-7; 10 bases line up with TRBD2. The source material was PBMCs. Here the CDR3 DNA reads TGTGCCAGCAGTTACGGGACTAGCGTCAACGAGCAGTACTTC. Residues: CASSYGTSVNEQYF.